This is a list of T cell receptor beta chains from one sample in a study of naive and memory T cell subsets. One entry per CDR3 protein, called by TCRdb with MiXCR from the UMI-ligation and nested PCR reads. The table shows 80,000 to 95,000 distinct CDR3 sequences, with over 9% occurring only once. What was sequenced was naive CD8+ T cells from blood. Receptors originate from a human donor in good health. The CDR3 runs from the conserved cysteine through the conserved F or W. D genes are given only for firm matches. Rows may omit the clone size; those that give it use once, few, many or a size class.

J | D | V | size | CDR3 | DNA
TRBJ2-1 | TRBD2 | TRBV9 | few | CASSTRLAGGNEQFF | TGTGCCAGCAGCACCCGACTAGCGGGAGGGAATGAGCAGTTCTTC
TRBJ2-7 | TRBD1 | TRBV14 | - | CASSQDGTGNSEQYF | TGTGCCAGCAGCCAAGATGGGACAGGGAACTCCGAGCAGTACTTC
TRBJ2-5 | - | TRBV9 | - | CASSPYQGETQYF | TGTGCCAGCAGCCCCTACCAAGGAGAGACCCAGTACTTC
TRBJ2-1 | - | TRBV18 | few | CASSNRDPHNEQFF | TGTGCCAGCTCAAACAGGGATCCCCACAATGAGCAGTTCTTC
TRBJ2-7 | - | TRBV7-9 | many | CASMGTPAHEQYF | TGTGCCAGCATGGGGACCCCGGCCCACGAGCAGTACTTC
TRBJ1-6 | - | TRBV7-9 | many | CASSLAQQNSPLHF | TGTGCCAGCAGCTTAGCACAGCAAAATTCACCCCTCCACTTT
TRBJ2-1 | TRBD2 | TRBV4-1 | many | CASSQSGGLNEQFF | TGCGCCAGCAGCCAGAGCGGGGGACTCAATGAGCAGTTCTTC
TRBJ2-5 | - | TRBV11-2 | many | CASSFTPQGQETQYF | TGTGCCAGCAGCTTTACCCCACAGGGACAAGAGACCCAGTACTTC
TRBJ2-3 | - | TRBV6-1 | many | CASSEWGPQGDTQYF | TGTGCCAGCAGTGAATGGGGACCTCAAGGAGATACGCAGTATTTT
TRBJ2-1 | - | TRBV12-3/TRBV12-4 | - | CASSLGLGSPEQFF | TGTGCCAGCAGTTTAGGGCTGGGGTCACCTGAGCAGTTCTTC
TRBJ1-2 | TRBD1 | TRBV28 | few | CASSPSGTGALSGYGYTF | TGTGCCAGCAGTCCATCAGGGACAGGGGCCCTTTCGGGCTATGGCTACACCTTC
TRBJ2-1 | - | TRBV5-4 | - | CASSFGGLPNEQFF | TGTGCCAGCAGCTTTGGTGGGCTACCCAATGAGCAGTTCTTC
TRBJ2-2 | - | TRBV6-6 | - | CASNDRFMNTGELFF | TGTGCCAGCAATGACCGTTTTATGAACACCGGGGAGCTGTTTTTT
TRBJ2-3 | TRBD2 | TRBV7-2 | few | CASIPAREGPQDTQYF | TGTGCCAGCATCCCAGCCCGGGAGGGCCCTCAGGATACGCAGTATTTT
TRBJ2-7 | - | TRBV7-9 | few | CASSLGAEQYF | TGTGCCAGCAGCTTGGGAGCCGAGCAGTACTTC
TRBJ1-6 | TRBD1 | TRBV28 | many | CASSPTGDNSPLHF | TGTGCCAGCAGCCCAACAGGGGACAATTCACCCCTCCACTTT
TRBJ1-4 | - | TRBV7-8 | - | CASTRGSTVDEKLFF | TGTGCCAGCACCCGTGGGAGTACGGTCGATGAAAAACTGTTTTTT
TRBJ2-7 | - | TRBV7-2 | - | CASSLLDREGSYEQYF | TGTGCCAGCAGCTTGTTGGACAGGGAGGGCTCCTACGAGCAGTACTTC
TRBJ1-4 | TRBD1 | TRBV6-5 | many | CASSYGQGGKLFF | TGTGCCAGCAGTTACGGACAGGGAGGAAAACTGTTTTTT
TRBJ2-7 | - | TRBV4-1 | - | CASSFQDSGNYEQYF | TGCGCCAGCAGCTTTCAGGACAGCGGAAACTACGAGCAGTACTTC
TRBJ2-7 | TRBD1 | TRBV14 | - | CASSPTGGKAYEQYF | TGTGCCAGCAGCCCGACAGGGGGAAAGGCCTACGAGCAGTACTTC
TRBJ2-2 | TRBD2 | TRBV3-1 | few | CASSPGLAGDTGELFF | TGTGCCAGCAGCCCAGGACTAGCGGGAGATACCGGGGAGCTGTTTTTT
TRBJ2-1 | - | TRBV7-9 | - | CASSLQRNNEQFF | TGTGCCAGCAGCCTACAGAGAAACAATGAGCAGTTCTTC
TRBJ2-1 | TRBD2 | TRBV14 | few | CASSQDLRTSFYNEQFF | TGTGCCAGCAGCCAAGATCTAAGGACTAGCTTCTACAATGAGCAGTTCTTC
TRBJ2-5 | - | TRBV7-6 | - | CASSLAGARGQETQYF | TGTGCCAGCAGCTTAGCGGGGGCGCGGGGTCAAGAGACCCAGTACTTC
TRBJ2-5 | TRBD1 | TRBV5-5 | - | CASSGTGEETQYF | TGTGCCAGCAGCGGGACAGGGGAAGAGACCCAGTACTTC
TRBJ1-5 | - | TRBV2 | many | CASRAGDQPQHF | TGTGCCAGCAGGGCAGGGGATCAGCCCCAGCATTTT
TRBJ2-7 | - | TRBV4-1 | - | CTSSQGRANEQYF | TGCACCAGCAGCCAAGGAAGAGCGAACGAGCAGTACTTC
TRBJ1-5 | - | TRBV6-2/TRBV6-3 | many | CASSYLDSNQPQHF | TGTGCCAGCAGTTACCTGGACAGCAATCAGCCCCAGCATTTT
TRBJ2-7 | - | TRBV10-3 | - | CAISERVVHEQYF | TGTGCCATCAGTGAGAGGGTAGTCCACGAGCAGTACTTC
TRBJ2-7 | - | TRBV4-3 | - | CASSQAKGREQYF | TGCGCCAGCAGCCAGGCCAAGGGGCGCGAGCAGTACTTC
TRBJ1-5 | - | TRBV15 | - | CATSTGLAQPQHF | TGTGCCACCAGCACAGGTCTGGCTCAGCCCCAGCATTTT
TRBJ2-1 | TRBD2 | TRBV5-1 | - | CASRHRREGRNEQFF | TGCGCCAGCAGGCACCGGCGGGAGGGCCGCAATGAGCAGTTCTTC
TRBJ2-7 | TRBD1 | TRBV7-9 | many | CASSGRTGITYEQYF | TGTGCCAGCAGCGGCCGGACAGGGATCACCTACGAGCAGTACTTC
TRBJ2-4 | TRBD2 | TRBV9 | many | CASSVGSGVAKNIQYF | TGTGCCAGCAGCGTAGGTAGCGGGGTAGCCAAAAACATTCAGTACTTC
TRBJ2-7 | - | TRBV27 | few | CASSSITEQYF | TGTGCCAGCAGTTCGATTACCGAGCAGTACTTC
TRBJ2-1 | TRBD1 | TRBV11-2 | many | CASSLELSGGSHEQFF | TGTGCCAGCAGCTTAGAGCTGTCAGGGGGCTCACATGAGCAGTTCTTC
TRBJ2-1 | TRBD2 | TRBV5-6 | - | CASSLSGAGGRFEQFF | TGTGCCAGCAGCTTGTCCGGGGCGGGAGGGCGGTTTGAGCAGTTCTTC
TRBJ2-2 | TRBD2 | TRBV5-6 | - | CASSLYGRGNTGELFF | TGTGCCAGCAGCTTGTACGGGAGGGGGAACACCGGGGAGCTGTTTTTT
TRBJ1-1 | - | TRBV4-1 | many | CASSHTIGNTEAFF | TGCGCCAGCAGCCACACTATAGGGAACACTGAAGCTTTCTTT
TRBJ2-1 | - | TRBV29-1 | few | CSVGYNEQFF | TGCAGCGTTGGGTACAATGAGCAGTTCTTC
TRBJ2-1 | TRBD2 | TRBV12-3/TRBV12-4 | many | CASRPPGLAGRNEQFF | TGTGCCAGCAGACCACCGGGACTAGCGGGAAGAAATGAGCAGTTCTTC
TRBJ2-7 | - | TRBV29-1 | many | CSVELDSPYEQYF | TGCAGCGTTGAGTTGGACAGTCCCTACGAGCAGTACTTC
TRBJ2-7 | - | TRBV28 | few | CASSRAFREQYF | TGTGCCAGCAGCAGGGCCTTTCGTGAGCAGTACTTC
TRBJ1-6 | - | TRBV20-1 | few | CSATGTARSNSPLHF | TGCAGTGCTACCGGGACCGCTAGGTCAAATTCACCCCTCCACTTT
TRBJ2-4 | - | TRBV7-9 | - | CASKPLENIQYF | TGTGCCAGCAAACCCCTGGAAAACATTCAGTACTTC
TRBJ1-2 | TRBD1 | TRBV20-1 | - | CSARGTGSNYGYTF | TGCAGTGCTAGAGGGACAGGTAGCAACTATGGCTACACCTTC
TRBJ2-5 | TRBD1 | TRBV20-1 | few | CSARDTRGRTQYF | TGCAGTGCTAGAGATACCAGGGGGCGAACCCAGTACTTC
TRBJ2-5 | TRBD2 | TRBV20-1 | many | CSARDPGGDISGETQYF | TGCAGTGCTAGAGATCCCGGGGGGGATATCTCAGGAGAGACCCAGTACTTC
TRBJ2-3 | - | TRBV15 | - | CATRTTNVLTDTQYF | TGTGCCACCAGAACGACCAACGTCCTCACAGATACGCAGTATTTT
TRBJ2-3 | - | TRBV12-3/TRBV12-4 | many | CASTEPGPFTDTQYF | TGTGCCAGCACCGAACCGGGACCCTTCACAGATACGCAGTATTTT
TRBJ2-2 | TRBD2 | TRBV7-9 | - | CASTGGGPSGTGELFF | TGTGCCAGCACGGGCGGGGGGCCGTCGGGCACCGGGGAGCTGTTTTTT
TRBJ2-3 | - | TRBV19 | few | CASSIGSGSTDTQYF | TGTGCCAGTAGTATAGGAAGCGGGAGCACAGATACGCAGTATTTT
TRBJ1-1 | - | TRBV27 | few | CASSLSLGISNTEAFF | TGTGCCAGCAGTTTATCTTTAGGGATTTCGAACACTGAAGCTTTCTTT
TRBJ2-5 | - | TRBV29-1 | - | CSVRRTTEAQETQYF | TGCAGCGTGAGGAGGACTACTGAGGCCCAAGAGACCCAGTACTTC
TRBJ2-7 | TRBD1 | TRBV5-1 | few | CASSLIGWSQGAGYDEQYF | TGCGCCAGCAGCTTGATTGGTTGGTCACAGGGGGCCGGTTACGACGAGCAGTACTTC
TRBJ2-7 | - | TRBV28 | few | CASRDFHEQYF | TGTGCCAGCAGGGATTTCCACGAGCAGTACTTC
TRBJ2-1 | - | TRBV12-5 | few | CASGLVPTRQVGFF | TGTGCTAGTGGTTTGGTACCGACAAGACAGGTGGGCTTCTTC
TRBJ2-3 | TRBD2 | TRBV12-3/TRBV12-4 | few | CASRQSGSVDTQYF | TGTGCCAGCAGGCAGAGCGGGAGTGTAGATACGCAGTATTTT